This T cell receptor beta chain came from a study of long-term antiretroviral therapy in people with HIV. Regarding the study as a whole: ART preceded a rise in diversity that nonetheless stayed lower than in transplant donor controls. Repertoires looked antigen-experienced, with only a slight naive shift after ART.

The immunoSEQ assay was v3.0, run at survey level. Profiled with immunoSEQ multiplex PCR; TCRdb holds only in-frame clones, not every one. The sample consists of tens of thousands of clones, 70% to 90% of them appearing once. On this clone itself: What it recognizes is unknown.

Each donor provided at least one pre-ART PBMC sample and at least two post-ART PBMC samples. The study used samples holding roughly 1-10 million cryopreserved PBMC before DNA extraction. The CDR3 spans 14 residues. CDR1 SGHRS and CDR2 YFSETQ come from the germline V gene. V shed 2 bases and J 9 bases; nucleotides not matched to a gene: 8. The input for sequencing was unsorted PBMCs, taken 3 years after starting antiretroviral therapy. The clonotype originates from a man aged 35-49 years with HIV. This sequence joins TRBV5-1 and TRBJ2-5; 9 nucleotides match TRBD1. The CDR3 DNA sequence: TGCGCCAGCAGCTTAACGGGACAGGGCACGGCCCAGTACTTC. Encoded protein: CASSLTGQGTAQYF.